Listed here are 13 T cell receptor beta chains from one sample, sequenced in a study of blood T cell repertoires in COVID-19. The data were produced by immunoSEQ multiplex PCR, yet TCRdb's version contains in-frame clones alone and is incomplete. The repertoire includes about 440,000 clones, nearly 90% of them detected once, and approximately 2% sits in the top ten. What was sequenced was PBMCs or T cells enriched from blood (not recorded which). These receptors were obtained from a woman aged 18-29 years with acute COVID-19.

This sequence joins TRBV18 and TRBJ2-5; unclear D gene. The length of the CDR3 is 12 residues. Germline CDR1 KGHSH, CDR2 LQKENI. Between the trimmed V and J ends, which lost 6 bases and 5 bases, there was a span of 10 bases. The CDR3 spells CASSQSPETQYF. CDR3 in DNA: TGTGCCAGCTCCCAAAGCCCGGAGACCCAGTACTTC.

As concerns this clone: A read error may account for a junction end that differs from germline. V is TRBV30 and J is TRBJ2-1, with TRBD2 identical over 12 bases. The CDR3 totals 13 residues. Germline V gene data show CDR1 as GTSNPN and CDR2 as SVGIG (reference sequence). DNA of the CDR3: TGTGCCTGGAAACTAGCGGGAGGAAATCAATTGCTCTTC. It codes for CAWKLAGGNQLLF.

In DNA, the CDR3 is TGCGCCAGCAGCTTCGGTTACCAGGCGGGGGGGAGCACAGATACGCAGTATTTT. Protein sequence: CASSFGYQAGGSTDTQYF. This chain joins TRBV5-1 and TRBJ2-3; 9 bases line up with TRBD2. V was pared by 2 bases and J by 0 bases, with 10 bases of the junction left unmatched. This CDR3 is built from 18 residues. Germline assignment: CDR1 SGHRS and CDR2 YFSETQ.

This chain joins TRBV5-8 and TRBJ1-1, with D unresolved. Germline V gene data show CDR1 as SGHTS and CDR2 as YDEGEE. There are 16 residues in the CDR3. The V end was cut by 3 bases, the J end by 1 base, with 16 bases between. This CDR3 is CASSSLSPVGNTEAFF. In DNA, the CDR3 is TGTGCCAGCAGCTCGCTGAGTCCCGTTGGGAACACTGAAGCTTTCTTT.

The rearrangement uses TRBV27 and TRBJ2-1; no firm D call. With 2 bases removed from V and 2 bases from J, the gap between germline ends came to 13 bases. The CDR3 sequence is 16 residues long. Germline CDR1 is MNHEY and CDR2 is SMNVEV (reference sequence). The CDR3 is CASSLVNSITYNEQFF. CDR3 nucleotides: TGTGCCAGCAGTTTAGTCAACAGTATAACCTACAATGAGCAGTTCTTC.

This clone showed up just a few times. V and J are TRBV28 and TRBJ2-2, with D perhaps TRBD2 (6 bases). The germline gives CDR1 MDHEN, CDR2 SYDVKM. The ends were cut back, 2 bases at V and 9 bases at J, with 10 bases in the middle. The CDR3 has 13 residues. For the CDR3, the DNA is TGTGCCAGCAGTTTAAGTACTAGCAGGGAGCTGTTTTTT. Protein sequence: CASSLSTSRELFF. Variable domain in full (rest from reference TRBV28 and TRBJ2-2): DVKVTQSSRYLVKRTGEKVFLECVQDMDHENMFWYRQDPGLGLRLIYFSYDVKMKEKGDIPEGYSVSREKKERFSLILESASTNQTSMYLCASSLSTSRELFFGEGSRLTVL.

This rearrangement joins TRBV12-3 or TRBV12-4 to TRBJ1-3; tentatively, D is TRBD1 (6 bases). The germline V and J ends were trimmed by 6 bases and 4 bases, with 10 bases remaining between them. This CDR3 has 13 amino acids. The CDR3 protein is CASSYDRGNTIYF. The CDR3 bases are TGTGCCAGCAGCTATGACAGGGGAAACACCATATATTTT.

The chain links TRBV9 to TRBJ2-3; D not certain. The V gene's germline CDR1 is SGDLS and CDR2 YYNGEE. The CDR3 is 15 amino acids. The ends were cut back, 0 bases at V and 0 bases at J, with 8 bases in the middle. In nucleotides, the CDR3 is TGTGCCAGCAGCGTAGCTCTGGCTAGCACAGATACGCAGTATTTT. Residues: CASSVALASTDTQYF.

The chain joins TRBV19 to TRBJ2-5, with D perhaps TRBD2 (7 bases). This CDR3 has 16 amino acids. V was cut by 0 bases and J by 1 base, with 12 bases left in between. From germline, CDR1 is LNHDA and CDR2 SQIVND (reference sequence). The CDR3 DNA is TGTGCCAGTAGTATAGATGGGGGGGGCCTCCAAGAGACCCAGTACTTC. This encodes CASSIDGGGLQETQYF.

The sample holds one count of this clone. The chain links TRBV7-8 to TRBJ2-2; 8 nucleotides line up with TRBD1. Germline CDR1 reads SGHVS; CDR2 reads FQNEAQ. The CDR3 is 16 amino acids. V dropped 5 bases and J dropped 2; count of bases not matched to a gene: 7. In DNA, the CDR3 is TGTGCCAGCAGCCCGAGGACAGGGAGCAACACCGGGGAGCTGTTTTTT. This sequence encodes CASSPRTGSNTGELFF. The whole variable domain, filled in from reference TRBV7-8 and TRBJ2-2, reads GAGVSQSPRYKVAKRGQDVALRCDPISGHVSLFWYQQALGQGPEFLTYFQNEAQLDKSGLPSDRFFAERPEGSVSTLKIQRTQQEDSAVYLCASSPRTGSNTGELFFGEGSRLTVL.

The chain has TRBV29-1 and TRBJ1-1; the match to TRBD1 covers 8 bases. V lost 7 bases to trimming and J lost 5 bases; unmatched junction nucleotides: 6. The CDR3 spans 12 residues. The germline V gene has CDR1 SQVTM and CDR2 ANQGSEA. CDR3 loop: CSANRGITEAFF. The CDR3 coding sequence is TGCAGCGCCAACAGGGGGATTACTGAAGCTTTCTTT.

The chain joins TRBV2 to TRBJ1-1, with 7 bases identical to TRBD1. CDR1 and CDR2 (germline): SNHLY, FYNNEI. V gave up 7 bases and J gave up 3 bases; unmatched junction bases: 2. This CDR3 has 12 amino acids. The chain's CDR3 is CASMTGYTEAFF. The CDR3 DNA follows: TGTGCCAGCATGACAGGGTACACTGAAGCTTTCTTT. Drawing the rest from reference TRBV2 and TRBJ1-1, the complete variable domain is EPEVTQTPSHQVTQMGQEVILRCVPISNHLYFYWYRQILGQKVEFLVSFYNNEISEKSEIFDDQFSVERPDGSNFTLKIRSTKLEDSAMYFCASMTGYTEAFFGQGTRLTVV.

The V call is TRBV5-8, the J call TRBJ2-3; TRBD2 aligns across 8 bases. CDR1 SGHTS and CDR2 YDEGEE come from the germline V gene. The junction had 9 bases not matched to a gene; V was cut back by 4 bases and J by 2 bases. This CDR3 comprises 16 residues. The CDR3 DNA is TGTGCCAGCAGCCCGAGGGCGGGGGGCCTCACAGATACGCAGTATTTT. Translating gives CASSPRAGGLTDTQYF. The full variable domain, completed using reference TRBV5-8 and TRBJ2-3, is EAGVTQSPTHLIKTRGQQATLRCSPISGHTSVYWYQQALGLGLQFLLWYDEGEERNRGNFPPRFSGRQFPNYSSELNVNALELEDSALYLCASSPRAGGLTDTQYFGPGTRLTVL.